This TCR beta chain was documented in a study of blood T cell repertoires in COVID-19. Study at large: Acute-phase and convalescent COVID-19 samples originated in the United States, Italy and Spain. Nucleic acid was either cDNA or gDNA, and it came from T cells, B-cell-depleted T cells, or PBMCs.

With 6 bases clipped from V and 11 bases from J, the junction kept 10 bases outside the gene matches. The CDR3 sequence is 14 residues long. Germline assignment: CDR1 MNHEY and CDR2 SVGAGI. In the source study's methods: It was from reference gene primer amplification that nucleated cell counts were estimated. Assay: immunoSEQ multiplex PCR; the TCRdb copy retains only in-frame clones and omits some. V, J and clone size were drawn from that table, and D and trimming were deduced from the DNA. The sample carries 150,000 to 200,000 clones, roughly 83% recorded once. Sequencing was done on a sample of peripheral blood. The receptor comes from a woman of 80 years or more with active or convalescent COVID-19. The chain recombines TRBV6-5 with TRBJ1-6; 7 nucleotides match TRBD1. CDR3 sequence reads: CASRERQGRTPLHF. CDR3 bases: TGTGCCAGCAGAGAGAGACAGGGAAGGACACCCCTCCACTTT.